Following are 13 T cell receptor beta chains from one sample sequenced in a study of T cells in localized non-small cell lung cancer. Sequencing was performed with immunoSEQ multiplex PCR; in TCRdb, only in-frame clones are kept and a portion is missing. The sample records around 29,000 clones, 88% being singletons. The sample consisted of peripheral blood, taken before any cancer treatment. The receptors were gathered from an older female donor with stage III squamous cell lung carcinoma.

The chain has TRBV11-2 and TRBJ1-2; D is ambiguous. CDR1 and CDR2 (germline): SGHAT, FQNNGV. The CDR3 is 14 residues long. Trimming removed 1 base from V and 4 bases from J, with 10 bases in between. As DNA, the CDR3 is TGTGCCAGCAGCTTAGTGTCCAGTAGCTATGGCTACACCTTC. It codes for CASSLVSSSYGYTF.

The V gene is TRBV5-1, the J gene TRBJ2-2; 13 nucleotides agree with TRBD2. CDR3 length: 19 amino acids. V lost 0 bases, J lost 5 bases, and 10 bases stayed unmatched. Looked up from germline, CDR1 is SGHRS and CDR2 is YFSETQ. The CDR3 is CASSLAGLAGKIWTGELFF. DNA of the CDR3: TGCGCCAGCAGCTTGGCGGGACTAGCGGGAAAGATCTGGACCGGGGAGCTGTTTTTT.

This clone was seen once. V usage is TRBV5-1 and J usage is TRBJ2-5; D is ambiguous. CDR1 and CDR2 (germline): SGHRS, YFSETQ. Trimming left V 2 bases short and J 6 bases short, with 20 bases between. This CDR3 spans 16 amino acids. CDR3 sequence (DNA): TGCGCCAGCAGCTTAGGCTCGGCCAGCTCTGGGAAGACCCAGTACTTC. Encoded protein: CASSLGSASSGKTQYF.

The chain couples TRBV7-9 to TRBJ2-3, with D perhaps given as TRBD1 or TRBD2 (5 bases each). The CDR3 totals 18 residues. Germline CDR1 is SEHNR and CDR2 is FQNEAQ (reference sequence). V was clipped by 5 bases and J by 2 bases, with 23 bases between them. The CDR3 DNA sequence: TGTGCCAGCAGCCCAAACGAGGGGCCTTTCTCAATCACAGATACGCAGTATTTT. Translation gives CASSPNEGPFSITDTQYF.

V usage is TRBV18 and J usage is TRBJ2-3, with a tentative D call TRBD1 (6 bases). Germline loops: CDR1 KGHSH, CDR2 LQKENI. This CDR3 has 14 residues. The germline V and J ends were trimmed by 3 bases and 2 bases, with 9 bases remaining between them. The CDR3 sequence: CASSPWDITDTQYF. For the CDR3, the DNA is TGTGCCAGCTCACCCTGGGACATCACAGATACGCAGTATTTT.

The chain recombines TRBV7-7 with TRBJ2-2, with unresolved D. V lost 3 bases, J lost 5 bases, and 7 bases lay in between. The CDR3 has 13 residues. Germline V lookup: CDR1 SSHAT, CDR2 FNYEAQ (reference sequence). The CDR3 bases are TGTGCCAGCAGCTTGACGGGTACCGGGGAGCTGTTTTTT. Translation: CASSLTGTGELFF.

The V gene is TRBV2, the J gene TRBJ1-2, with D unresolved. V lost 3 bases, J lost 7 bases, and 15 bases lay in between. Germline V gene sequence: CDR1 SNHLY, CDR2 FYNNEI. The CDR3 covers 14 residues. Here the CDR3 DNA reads TGTGCCAGCAGTGAGTCCGGGCGACTATTTGGCTACACCTTC. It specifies CASSESGRLFGYTF.

The CDR3: CASSRDRTYEQYF. Here the CDR3 DNA reads TGTGCCAGCAGCCGGGACAGGACCTACGAGCAGTACTTC. The rearrangement uses TRBV7-8 and TRBJ2-7, with TRBD1 matching over 8 bases. Germline V gene lookup returns CDR1 SGHVS and CDR2 FQNEAQ. Germline trimming cut 5 bases from V and 2 bases from J; bases unmatched to any gene: 2. CDR3 size: 13 residues.

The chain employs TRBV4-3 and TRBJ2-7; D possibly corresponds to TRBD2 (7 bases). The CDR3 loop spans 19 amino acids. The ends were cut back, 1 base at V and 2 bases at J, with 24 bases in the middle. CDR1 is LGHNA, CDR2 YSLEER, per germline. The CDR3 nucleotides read TGCGCCAGCAGCCAAGCCCGGGGGGCAGGGAAAGTACGAACCTACGAGCAGTACTTC. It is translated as CASSQARGAGKVRTYEQYF.

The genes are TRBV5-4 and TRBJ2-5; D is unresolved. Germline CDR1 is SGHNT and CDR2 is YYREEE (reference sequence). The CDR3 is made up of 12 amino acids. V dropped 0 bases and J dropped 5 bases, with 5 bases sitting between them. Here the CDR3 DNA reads TGTGCCAGCAGCTTGGGCTTCGAGACCCAGTACTTC. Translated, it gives CASSLGFETQYF.

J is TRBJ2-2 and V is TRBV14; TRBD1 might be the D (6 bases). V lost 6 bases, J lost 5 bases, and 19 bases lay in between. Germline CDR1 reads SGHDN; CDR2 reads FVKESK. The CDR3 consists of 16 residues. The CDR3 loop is CASSPKTGRGTGELFF. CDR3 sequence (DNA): TGTGCCAGCAGTCCTAAGACAGGTCGGGGAACCGGGGAGCTGTTTTTT.

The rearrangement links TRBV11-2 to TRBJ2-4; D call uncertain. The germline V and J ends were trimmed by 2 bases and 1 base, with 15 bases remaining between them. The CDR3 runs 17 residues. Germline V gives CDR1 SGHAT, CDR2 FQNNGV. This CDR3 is CASSLLVAGAAKNIQYF. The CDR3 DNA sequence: TGTGCCAGCAGCTTATTGGTCGCCGGAGCGGCCAAAAACATTCAGTACTTC.

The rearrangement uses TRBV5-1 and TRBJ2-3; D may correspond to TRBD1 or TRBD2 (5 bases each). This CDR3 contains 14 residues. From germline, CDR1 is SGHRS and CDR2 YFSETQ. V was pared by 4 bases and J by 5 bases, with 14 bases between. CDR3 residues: CASSLGTRGDTQYF. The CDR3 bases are TGCGCCAGCAGCCTCGGGACGAGAGGAGATACGCAGTATTTT.